A selection of T cell receptor beta chains follows, all from one sample in a study of blood T cell repertoires in COVID-19. Data came from immunoSEQ multiplex PCR; TCRdb stores just in-frame clones and leaves some out. Among fewer than 80,000 clones listed, around 90% were seen once. The sample consisted of peripheral blood. The origin of the receptors is a human donor in a cohort sampled during active COVID-19. CDR3s include the opening cysteine and the closing phenylalanine or tryptophan. The order of the fields is J gene, V gene, D gene, clone size, CDR3 DNA, CDR3 protein. D genes are given only for firm matches. Part of the rows lack a size; the others show once, few, many or a class for expanded clones.

>TRBJ2-7|TRBV5-1|TRBD1|.
TGCGCCAGCAGCTTGGGTACAGGGGGGCGGGAGCAGTACTTC
CASSLGTGGREQYF
>TRBJ2-2|TRBV25-1|TRBD2|.
TGTGCCAGCAGTGAATCTAGCGGGAGGCCCCCCAACACCGGGGAGCTGTTTTTT
CASSESSGRPPNTGELFF
>TRBJ2-5|TRBV7-8|.|.
TGTGCCAGCAGCCGTAGGGGGAATGAAGAGACCCAGTACTTC
CASSRRGNEETQYF
>TRBJ2-7|TRBV4-3|.|.
TGCGCCAGCAGCCAAGAAAGGGGCTATTCCTACGAGCAGTACTTC
CASSQERGYSYEQYF
>TRBJ2-7|TRBV12-3/TRBV12-4|TRBD1|.
TGTGCCAGCAGTCCCGGACAGGGATACGAGCAGTACTTC
CASSPGQGYEQYF
>TRBJ2-3|TRBV19|.|.
TGTGCCAGTAGTATAGCTGGCGGGGGCGCAGATACGCAGTATTTT
CASSIAGGGADTQYF
>TRBJ2-7|TRBV5-8|.|.
TGTGCCAGCAGCTTCCCCAGGGTTTTATCCGAGCAGTACTTC
CASSFPRVLSEQYF
>TRBJ2-7|TRBV5-5|.|.
TGTGCCAGCAGCTTGCAAGGTGGGACATACTCCTACGAGCAGTACTTC
CASSLQGGTYSYEQYF
>TRBJ2-5|TRBV7-2|TRBD2|.
TGTGCCAGCAGTCAAAGCATAGCGGGAGTTAGGGAGACCCAGTACTTC
CASSQSIAGVRETQYF
>TRBJ1-4|TRBV7-9|.|.
TGTGCCAGCAGCAATCTCCGGGGGGATGAAAAACTGTTTTTT
CASSNLRGDEKLFF
>TRBJ2-2|TRBV4-3|.|.
TGCGCCAGCAGCCACCTGTCAGGGGCCGACGGGGAGCTGTTTTTT
CASSHLSGADGELFF
>TRBJ2-3|TRBV5-4|.|.
TGTGCCAGCAGCTTGGTGACAGGAGATACGCAGTATTTT
CASSLVTGDTQYF
>TRBJ2-3|TRBV3-1/TRBV3-2|TRBD2|.
TGTGCCAGCAGCCAGCTAGCGGTGCGCACAGATACGCAGTATTTT
CASSQLAVRTDTQYF
>TRBJ2-1|TRBV19|TRBD2|.
TGTGCCAGTAGTACTGGACTAGCGGGCCTTTACAATGAGCAGTTCTTC
CASSTGLAGLYNEQFF
>TRBJ1-6|TRBV3-1/TRBV3-2|.|.
TGTGCCAGCAGCCGAGAGGGAGGGGGAAGCTCCTATAATTCACCCCTCCACTTT
CASSREGGGSSYNSPLHF
>TRBJ2-1|TRBV4-3|.|.
TGCGCCAGCAGCCAAGCACAGGGATACAATGAGCAGTTCTTC
CASSQAQGYNEQFF
>TRBJ1-2|TRBV25-1|.|.
TGTGCCAGCAGTGAACAGGGGCAGGTTACGATGGGCTACACCTTC
CASSEQGQVTMGYTF
>TRBJ2-3|TRBV3-1/TRBV3-2|TRBD2|.
TGTGCCAGCAGCCGGACTAGCGACACAGATACGCAGTATTTT
CASSRTSDTDTQYF
>TRBJ2-1|TRBV19|.|.
TGTGCCAGTAGTTTAGGCTTCGGTGAGCAGTTCTTC
CASSLGFGEQFF
>TRBJ2-2|TRBV6-5|.|.
TGTGCCACCACTAGGTTGGGGAACACCGGGGAGCTGTTTTTT
CATTRLGNTGELFF
>TRBJ1-3|TRBV18|TRBD1|.
TGTGCCAGCTCACCGGCAGGGGGCTTCGCTGGAAACACCATATATTTT
CASSPAGGFAGNTIYF
>TRBJ2-7|TRBV19|.|medium-sized
TGTGCCAGTAGTTCTCGACTGAGCGCGGGGGCATCCTACGAGCAGTACTTC
CASSSRLSAGASYEQYF
>TRBJ2-5|TRBV5-4|.|.
TGTGCCAGCAGCATAGCGCGGGGTAACCAAGAGACCCAGTACTTC
CASSIARGNQETQYF
>TRBJ1-1|TRBV14|TRBD1|.
TGTGCCAGCAGCCGTGGGACAGTCTCTGAAGCTTTCTTT
CASSRGTVSEAFF
>TRBJ2-3|TRBV4-3|.|.
TGCGCCAGCAGCCAAGAGCGAGTAGGCACAGATACGCAGTATTTT
CASSQERVGTDTQYF
>TRBJ2-1|TRBV28|.|.
TGTGCCAGCAAGCAGGCAGGGGCGCAAAATGAGCAGTTCTTC
CASKQAGAQNEQFF
>TRBJ2-3|TRBV6-5|TRBD1|.
TGTGCCAGCAGTCCCGACAGGGTTTCAGATACGCAGTATTTT
CASSPDRVSDTQYF
>TRBJ2-7|TRBV2|TRBD1|.
TGTGCCAGCAGAATAAACAGGGGATACTCCTACGAGCAGTACTTC
CASRINRGYSYEQYF
>TRBJ1-2|TRBV9|.|.
TGTGCCAGCAGCGTAGATGAGGGTATACTGGATGGCTACACCTTC
CASSVDEGILDGYTF
>TRBJ2-7|TRBV7-8|.|.
TGTGCCAGCAGCTTATCATACGAGCAGTACTTC
CASSLSYEQYF
>TRBJ2-7|TRBV2|.|.
TGTGCCAGCAGTGAACGGGGCTACGAGCAGTACTTC
CASSERGYEQYF
>TRBJ2-1|TRBV3-1/TRBV3-2|TRBD2|.
TGTGCCAGCAGCCAATACCGATCGGGGGGGGAGCAGTTCTTC
CASSQYRSGGEQFF
>TRBJ1-4|TRBV2|.|.
TGTGCCAGCAACAGGCTTGCGGGGGAAAAACTGTTTTTT
CASNRLAGEKLFF
>TRBJ1-4|TRBV3-1/TRBV3-2|TRBD1|.
TGTGCCAGCAGCCTCAACCCGGGACAGTGGGGTGAAAAACTGTTTTTT
CASSLNPGQWGEKLFF
>TRBJ2-5|TRBV4-3|TRBD1|once
TGCGCCAGCAGCCAGGGACAGAAAGAGACCCAGTACTTC
CASSQGQKETQYF
>TRBJ1-1|TRBV14|.|.
TGTGCCAGCAGCCCTTATCCCCAGGGAAGAGCTTTCTTT
CASSPYPQGRAFF
>TRBJ2-3|TRBV7-2|TRBD2|.
TGTGCCAGCAGCTTAGCCCCAATGGGACTAGCTAACACAGATACGCAGTATTTT
CASSLAPMGLANTDTQYF
>TRBJ1-5|TRBV7-2|TRBD1|once
TGTGCCAGCAGCAAGGACAGGGGAAGTCAGCCCCAGCATTTT
CASSKDRGSQPQHF
>TRBJ2-2|TRBV7-3|TRBD2|.
TGTGCCAGCAGCATCGCGGGAGGACGGGACACCGGGGAGCTGTTTTTT
CASSIAGGRDTGELFF
>TRBJ2-5|TRBV27|TRBD2|.
TGTGCCAGCAGTTCCCCACTAGCGGGGGGGCCGAAGACCCAGTACTTC
CASSSPLAGGPKTQYF
>TRBJ2-7|TRBV5-6|.|.
TGTGCCAGCAGCGGTTCGGTGAGGAACAACGAGCAGTACTTC
CASSGSVRNNEQYF
>TRBJ2-4|TRBV7-3|.|once
TGTGCCAGCAGCTCGGGGGGCCGTGACATTCAGTACTTC
CASSSGGRDIQYF
>TRBJ1-1|TRBV6-5|.|.
TGTGCCAGCAGGGACTTGACAGGAATATACACTGAAGCTTTCTTT
CASRDLTGIYTEAFF
>TRBJ2-1|TRBV24-1|TRBD2|.
TGTGCCACCAGTGGCGAGAAACTAAGCGGGAGGAGTGAGCAGTTCTTC
CATSGEKLSGRSEQFF
>TRBJ2-7|TRBV3-1/TRBV3-2|TRBD1|.
TGTGCCAGCAGCCAAGGGCTGGGACAGACCACCTACGAGCAGTACTTC
CASSQGLGQTTYEQYF
>TRBJ1-2|TRBV7-9|TRBD1|.
TGTGCCAGCAGCTTAAGGGGACAGGAGTTCTATGGCTACACCTTC
CASSLRGQEFYGYTF
>TRBJ1-1|TRBV19|TRBD1|.
TGTGCCAGTAGCCCGGGGACAGGGTTCACTGAAGCTTTCTTT
CASSPGTGFTEAFF
>TRBJ2-3|TRBV19|.|.
TGTGCCAGTAGTATAAAGACACTCCCCACAGATACGCAGTATTTT
CASSIKTLPTDTQYF
>TRBJ1-2|TRBV6-2/TRBV6-3|TRBD1|.
TGTGCCAGCAGTCCCCCACCCGGACAGGGGTACACCTTC
CASSPPPGQGYTF
>TRBJ1-2|TRBV4-1|.|.
TGCGCCAGCAGCCACGCGGGGGGAGGAGGTGGCTACACCTTC
CASSHAGGGGGYTF
>TRBJ2-5|TRBV28|TRBD1|once
TGTGCCAGCACGACAGGGGGTTTGCGGGAGACCCAGTACTTC
CASTTGGLRETQYF
>TRBJ2-1|TRBV24-1|TRBD2|.
TGTGCCACCAGTGCTAGCGGGGAGTACAATGAGCAGTTCTTC
CATSASGEYNEQFF
>TRBJ1-1|TRBV7-9|TRBD1|.
TGTGCCAGCAGCCTGGACAGGCGGCCCACTGAAGCTTTCTTT
CASSLDRRPTEAFF
>TRBJ2-3|TRBV6-4|TRBD1|.
TGTGCCAGCAGTGAAAGGGACAGAATCACAGATACGCAGTATTTT
CASSERDRITDTQYF
>TRBJ1-2|TRBV5-6|.|few
TGTGCCAGCAGCTTGGTTCTCTCCGGAGGGTATGGCTACACCTTC
CASSLVLSGGYGYTF
>TRBJ1-4|TRBV9|TRBD1|.
TGTGCCAGCAGCAAGACAGGGACCAATGAAAAACTGTTTTTT
CASSKTGTNEKLFF
>TRBJ2-7|TRBV4-1|.|.
TGCGCCAGCAGCCAAGCTAGACTGAGCTCCTACGAGCAGTACTTC
CASSQARLSSYEQYF
>TRBJ1-1|TRBV6-2/TRBV6-3|.|.
TGTGCCAGCAGTCCCAGAGGAATTAACACTGAAGCTTTCTTT
CASSPRGINTEAFF
>TRBJ1-6|TRBV28|.|.
TGTGCCAGCAGTCCTCCGGGGACACGCAATTCACCCCTCCACTTT
CASSPPGTRNSPLHF
>TRBJ2-6|TRBV3-1/TRBV3-2|TRBD1|.
TGTGCCAGCAGCCAAGAGTCCAGGGGGCTTTCTGGGGCCAACGTCCTGACTTTC
CASSQESRGLSGANVLTF